This T cell receptor beta chain emerged from a study of blood T cell repertoires in COVID-19. Study context: Sites in the United States, Italy and Spain provided acute and convalescent COVID-19 samples. Sources were T cells, B-cell-depleted T cells, or PBMCs; the material itself was cDNA or gDNA.

While infection was still active, Seattle patients were enrolled and then followed longitudinally. This clone was found a few times. Original data processing: Scientists estimated how many nucleated cells there were by amplifying reference gene primers. The method was immunoSEQ multiplex PCR; TCRdb's version includes in-frame clones alone and lacks a portion of them. For V, J and clone size, that table is used; D and trimming come from the DNA. This table has about 530,000 clones, 85% to 90% appearing once. The CDR3 has 13 residues. Germline V gene sequence: CDR1 MNHEY, CDR2 SVGAGI. V lost 7 bases and J 1 base, leaving 10 bases between the germline ends.

The source of this sequence is a woman between 50 and 59 years old with COVID-19, enrolled during active disease. The genes are TRBV6-5 and TRBJ1-2; weak D call: TRBD1 (5 bases). The sequenced sample consisted of peripheral blood. CDR3 amino acids: CASTTGDNYGYTF. The DNA for the CDR3 is TGTGCCAGCACCACAGGCGATAACTATGGCTACACCTTC.